One and the same sample provided the 5 T cell receptor beta chains below, sequenced in a study of T cell responses to AZD1222 COVID-19 vaccine listed by TCRdb under 2021. Libraries were prepared through the immunoSEQ multiplex PCR assay. TCRdb's version of the immuneACCESS table is confined to in-frame rearrangements and falls short of the full clone set. An unresolved V gene accounts for under half of the shortfall where checked; the remainder is of unknown origin. Counted in this sample were 120,000 or so clones; less than 90% of them appeared once. The ten top clones hold around 30% of the sample. In the paper's terms, the time point label means: baseline before first vaccination. This material consisted of peripheral blood, taken on day 0 of AZD1222 vaccination. The origin of the receptors is an adult in good health.

J is TRBJ1-3 and V is TRBV7-8; no definite D call. The CDR3 contains 13 residues. Germline V gene lookup returns CDR1 SGHVS and CDR2 FQNEAQ. V was pared by 6 bases and J by 0 bases, with 6 bases between. This CDR3 is CASRALSGNTIYF. The DNA for the CDR3 is TGTGCCAGCAGAGCGCTCTCTGGAAACACCATATATTTT. Variable domain in full (rest from reference TRBV7-8 and TRBJ1-3): GAGVSQSPRYKVAKRGQDVALRCDPISGHVSLFWYQQALGQGPEFLTYFQNEAQLDKSGLPSDRFFAERPEGSVSTLKIQRTQQEDSAVYLCASRALSGNTIYFGEGSWLTVV.

V and J are TRBV30 and TRBJ1-2; D unclear. Trimming stripped 2 bases from V and 7 bases from J, with 8 bases between. The CDR3 length is 11 residues. CDR1 is GTSNPN, CDR2 SVGIG, per germline (reference sequence). CDR3 in amino acids: CAWSSIGGYTF. The CDR3, as DNA: TGTGCCTGGAGTTCAATTGGTGGCTACACCTTC.

The rearrangement uses TRBV7-3 and TRBJ2-3, with 8 bases identical to TRBD1. J gave up 6 bases and V 4 bases, and 9 bases lay outside the gene matches. CDR3 length: 15 residues. Germline V gene data show CDR1 as SGHTA and CDR2 as FQGTGA. The CDR3 DNA is TGTGCCAGCAGCTCCCCGAAGACAGGGGCTGATACGCAGTATTTT. As protein: CASSSPKTGADTQYF.

The J gene is TRBJ1-1, the V gene TRBV7-8; 8 bases are a match to TRBD1. The V gene end was trimmed by 4 bases and the J gene end by 4 bases; junction bases not matched to a gene: 8. CDR3 length: 15 amino acids. The V gene's germline CDR1 is SGHVS and CDR2 FQNEAQ. In DNA form, the CDR3 reads TGTGCCAGCAGCTGGCGGACAGGGTCCGGCACTGAAGCTTTCTTT. Translation gives CASSWRTGSGTEAFF.

The rearrangement joins TRBV7-9 to TRBJ2-5; the D is unclear. This CDR3 region has 13 residues. Germline CDR1 reads SEHNR; CDR2 reads FQNEAQ (reference sequence). Trimming removed 7 bases at V and 1 base at J, with 10 bases between. The CDR3 loop is CASNRYSQETQYF. In nucleotides, the CDR3 is TGTGCCAGCAATAGATACTCCCAAGAGACCCAGTACTTC.